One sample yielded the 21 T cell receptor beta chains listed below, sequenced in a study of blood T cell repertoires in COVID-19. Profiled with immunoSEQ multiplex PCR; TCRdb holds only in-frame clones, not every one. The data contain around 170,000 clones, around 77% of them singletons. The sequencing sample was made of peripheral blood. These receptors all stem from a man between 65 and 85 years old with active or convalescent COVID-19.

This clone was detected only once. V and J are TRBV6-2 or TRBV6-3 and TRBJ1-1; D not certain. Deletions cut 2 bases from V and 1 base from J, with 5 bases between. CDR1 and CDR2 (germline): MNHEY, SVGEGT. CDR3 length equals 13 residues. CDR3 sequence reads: CASSYIKNTEAFF. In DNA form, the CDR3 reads TGTGCCAGCAGTTACATTAAGAACACTGAAGCTTTCTTT.

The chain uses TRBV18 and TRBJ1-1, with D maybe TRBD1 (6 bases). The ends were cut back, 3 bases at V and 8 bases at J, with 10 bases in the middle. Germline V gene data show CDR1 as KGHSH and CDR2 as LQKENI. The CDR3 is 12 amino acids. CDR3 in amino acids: CASSPNRDEAFF. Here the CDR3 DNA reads TGTGCCAGCTCACCTAACAGGGACGAAGCTTTCTTT.

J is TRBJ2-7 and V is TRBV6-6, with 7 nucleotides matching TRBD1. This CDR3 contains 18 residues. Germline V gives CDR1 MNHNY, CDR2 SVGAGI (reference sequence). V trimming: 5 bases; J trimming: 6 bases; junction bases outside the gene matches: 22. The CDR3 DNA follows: TGTGCCAGCAGTCCGGAGGACCCCCGGGACAGACGGCAGGGCGAGCAGTACTTC. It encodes CASSPEDPRDRRQGEQYF.

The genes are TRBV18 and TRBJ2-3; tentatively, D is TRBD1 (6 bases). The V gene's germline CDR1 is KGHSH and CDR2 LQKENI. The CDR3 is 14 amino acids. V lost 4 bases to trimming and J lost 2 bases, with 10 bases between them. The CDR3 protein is CASSQDSNTDTQYF. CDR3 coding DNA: TGTGCCAGCTCACAGGACAGCAACACAGATACGCAGTATTTT. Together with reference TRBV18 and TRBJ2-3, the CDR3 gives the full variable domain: NAGVMQNPRHLVRRRGQEARLRCSPMKGHSHVYWYRQLPEEGLKFMVYLQKENIIDESGMPKERFSAEFPKEGPSILRIQQVVRGDSAAYFCASSQDSNTDTQYFGPGTRLTVL.

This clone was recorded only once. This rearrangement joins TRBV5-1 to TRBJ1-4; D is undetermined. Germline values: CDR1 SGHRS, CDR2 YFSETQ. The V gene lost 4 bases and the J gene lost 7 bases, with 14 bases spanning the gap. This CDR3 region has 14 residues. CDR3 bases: TGCGCCAGCAGCGCCTCCCTGGGAGCTGAAAAACTGTTTTTT. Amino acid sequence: CASSASLGAEKLFF.

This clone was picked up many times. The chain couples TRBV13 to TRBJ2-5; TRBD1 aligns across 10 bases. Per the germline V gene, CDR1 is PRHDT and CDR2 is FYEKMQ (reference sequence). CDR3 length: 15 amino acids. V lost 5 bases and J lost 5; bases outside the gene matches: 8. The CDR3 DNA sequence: TGTGCCAGCAGCCCCGACAGGGGGCAAGGGGAGACCCAGTACTTC. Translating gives CASSPDRGQGETQYF.

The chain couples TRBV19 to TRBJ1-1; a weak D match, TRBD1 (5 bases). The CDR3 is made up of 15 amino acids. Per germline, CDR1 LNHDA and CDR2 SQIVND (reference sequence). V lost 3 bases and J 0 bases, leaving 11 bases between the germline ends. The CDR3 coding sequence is TGTGCCAGTAGTATCCGGGGGGGGATGAACACTGAAGCTTTCTTT. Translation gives CASSIRGGMNTEAFF.

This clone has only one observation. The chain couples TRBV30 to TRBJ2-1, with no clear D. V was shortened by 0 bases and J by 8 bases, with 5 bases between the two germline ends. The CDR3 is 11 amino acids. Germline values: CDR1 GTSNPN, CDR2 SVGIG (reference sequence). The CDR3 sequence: CAWSVTYEQFF. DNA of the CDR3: TGTGCCTGGAGTGTTACATATGAGCAGTTCTTC.

The CDR3 coding sequence is TGTGCCAGTAGTGGAGAACACCTAGGAGGTGAAAAACTGTTTTTT. Translating it yields CASSGEHLGGEKLFF. The V and J genes are TRBV19 and TRBJ1-4; D unresolved. Germline CDR1 LNHDA, CDR2 SQIVND (reference sequence). CDR3 size: 15 residues. V was clipped by 5 bases and J by 7 bases, with 17 bases between them.

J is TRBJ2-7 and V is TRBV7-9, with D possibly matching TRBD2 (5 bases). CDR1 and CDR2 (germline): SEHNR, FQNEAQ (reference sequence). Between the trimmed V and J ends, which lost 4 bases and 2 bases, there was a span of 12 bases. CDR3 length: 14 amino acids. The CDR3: CASSSIDGTYEQYF. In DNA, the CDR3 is TGTGCCAGCAGCTCAATTGACGGGACCTACGAGCAGTACTTC. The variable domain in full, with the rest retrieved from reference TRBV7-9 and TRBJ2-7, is DTGVSQNPRHKITKRGQNVTFRCDPISEHNRLYWYRQTLGQGPEFLTYFQNEAQLEKSRLLSDRFSAERPKGSFSTLEIQRTEQGDSAMYLCASSSIDGTYEQYFGPGTRLTVT.

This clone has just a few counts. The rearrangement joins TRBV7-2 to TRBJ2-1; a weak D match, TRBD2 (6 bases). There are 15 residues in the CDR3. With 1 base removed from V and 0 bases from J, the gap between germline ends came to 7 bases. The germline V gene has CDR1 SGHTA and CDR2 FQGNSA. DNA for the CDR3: TGTGCCAGCAGCTTAGACGGGAGCTCCTACAATGAGCAGTTCTTC. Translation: CASSLDGSSYNEQFF.

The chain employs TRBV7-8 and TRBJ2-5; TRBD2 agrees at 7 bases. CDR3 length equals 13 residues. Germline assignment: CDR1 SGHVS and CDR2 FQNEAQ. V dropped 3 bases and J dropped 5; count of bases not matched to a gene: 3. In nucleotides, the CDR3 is TGTGCCAGCAGCTTCGGCGGGAGCGAGACCCAGTACTTC. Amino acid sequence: CASSFGGSETQYF.

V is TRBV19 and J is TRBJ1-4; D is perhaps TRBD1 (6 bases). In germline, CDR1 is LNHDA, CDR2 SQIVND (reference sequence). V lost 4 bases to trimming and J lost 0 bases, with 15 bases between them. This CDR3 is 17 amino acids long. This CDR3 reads CASSRVAGETTNEKLFF. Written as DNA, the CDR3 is TGTGCCAGTAGTAGGGTGGCAGGGGAAACAACTAATGAAAAACTGTTTTTT.

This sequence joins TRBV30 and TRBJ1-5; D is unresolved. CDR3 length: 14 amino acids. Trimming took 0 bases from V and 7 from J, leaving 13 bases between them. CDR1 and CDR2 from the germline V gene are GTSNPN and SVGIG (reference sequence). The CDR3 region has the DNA TGTGCCTGGAGTGTTGGAGGGTTAGTGCAGCCCCAGCATTTT. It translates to CAWSVGGLVQPQHF. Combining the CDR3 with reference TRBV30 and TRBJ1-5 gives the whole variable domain SQTIHQWPATLVQPVGSPLSLECTVEGTSNPNLYWYRQAAGRGLQLLFYSVGIGQISSEVPQNLSASRPQDRQFILSSKKLLLSDSGFYLCAWSVGGLVQPQHFGDGTRLSIL.

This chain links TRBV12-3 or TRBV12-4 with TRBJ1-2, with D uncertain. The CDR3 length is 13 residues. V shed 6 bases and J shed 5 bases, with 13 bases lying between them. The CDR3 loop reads CASSPLDNYGYTF. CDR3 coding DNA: TGTGCCAGCAGCCCTCTTGACAATTATGGCTACACCTTC.

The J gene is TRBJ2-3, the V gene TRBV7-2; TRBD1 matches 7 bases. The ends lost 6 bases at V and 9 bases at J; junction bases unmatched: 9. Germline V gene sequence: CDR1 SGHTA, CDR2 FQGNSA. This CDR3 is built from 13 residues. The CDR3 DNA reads TGTGCCAGCAGGATTTCCGGGACAGTCACGCAGTATTTT. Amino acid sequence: CASRISGTVTQYF. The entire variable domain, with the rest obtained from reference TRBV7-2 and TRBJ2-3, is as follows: GAGVSQSPSNKVTEKGKDVELRCDPISGHTALYWYRQSLGQGLEFLIYFQGNSAPDKSGLPSDRFSAERTGGSVSTLTIQRTQQEDSAVYLCASRISGTVTQYFGPGTRLTVL.

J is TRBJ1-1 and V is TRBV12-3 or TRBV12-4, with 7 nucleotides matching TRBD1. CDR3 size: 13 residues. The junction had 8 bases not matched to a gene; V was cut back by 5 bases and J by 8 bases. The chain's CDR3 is CASSARNRGEAFF. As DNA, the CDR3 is TGTGCCAGCAGTGCCCGAAACAGGGGAGAAGCTTTCTTT.

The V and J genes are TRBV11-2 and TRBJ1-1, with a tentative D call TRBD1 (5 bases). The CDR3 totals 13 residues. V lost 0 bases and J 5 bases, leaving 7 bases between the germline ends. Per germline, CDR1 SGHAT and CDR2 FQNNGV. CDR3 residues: CASSLETETEAFF. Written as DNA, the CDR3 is TGTGCCAGCAGCTTAGAGACAGAAACTGAAGCTTTCTTT. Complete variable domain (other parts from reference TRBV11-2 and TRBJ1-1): EAGVAQSPRYKIIEKRQSVAFWCNPISGHATLYWYQQILGQGPKLLIQFQNNGVVDDSQLPKDRFSAERLKGVDSTLKIQPAKLEDSAVYLCASSLETETEAFFGQGTRLTVV.

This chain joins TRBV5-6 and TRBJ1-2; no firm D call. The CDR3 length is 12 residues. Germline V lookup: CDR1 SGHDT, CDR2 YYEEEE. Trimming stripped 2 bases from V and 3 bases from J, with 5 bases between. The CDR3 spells CASSFGDYGYTF. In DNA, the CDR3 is TGTGCCAGCAGCTTCGGGGACTATGGCTACACCTTC.

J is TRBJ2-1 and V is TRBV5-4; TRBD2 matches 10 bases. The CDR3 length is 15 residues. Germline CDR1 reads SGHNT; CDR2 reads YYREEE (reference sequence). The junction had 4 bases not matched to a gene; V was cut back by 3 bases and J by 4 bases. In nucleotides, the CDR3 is TGTGCCAGCAGCTATGGACTAGCGGAGTACAATGAGCAGTTCTTC. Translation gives CASSYGLAEYNEQFF.

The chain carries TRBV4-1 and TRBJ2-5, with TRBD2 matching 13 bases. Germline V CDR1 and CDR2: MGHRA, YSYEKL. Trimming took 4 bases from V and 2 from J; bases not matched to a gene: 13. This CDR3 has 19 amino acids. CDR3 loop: CASSPGLAGEVVGQETQYF. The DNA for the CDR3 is TGCGCCAGCAGCCCTGGACTAGCGGGAGAAGTAGTGGGGCAAGAGACCCAGTACTTC.